This T cell receptor beta chain was identified in a study of T-cell memory formation after mild COVID-19. Trimming pared 1 base from V and 1 base from J, leaving 7 bases between. Germline CDR1 reads SGHTA; CDR2 reads FQGTGA. CDR3 length: 14 residues. From 5'RACE with constant-segment primers came TCR alpha and TCR beta cDNA libraries that carried sample barcodes and UMIs. A single record per CDR3 protein comes from TCRdb applying MiXCR to the 5' RACE reads. The sample lists 120,000 to 150,000 distinct CDR3 sequences, under 7% occurring once. Material for sequencing was PBMCs or a T cell subset sorted from them (not recorded which). The receptor's source is an adult woman who had mild COVID-19 (a few samples of this study predate the infection). Cell type and time point are not known. The gene calls are TRBV7-3 and TRBJ1-1, with TRBD1 as a possible D gene (5 bases). CDR3 protein: CASSLNGQNTEAFF. The CDR3 DNA reads as TGTGCCAGCAGCTTAAATGGACAGAACACTGAAGCTTTCTTT.